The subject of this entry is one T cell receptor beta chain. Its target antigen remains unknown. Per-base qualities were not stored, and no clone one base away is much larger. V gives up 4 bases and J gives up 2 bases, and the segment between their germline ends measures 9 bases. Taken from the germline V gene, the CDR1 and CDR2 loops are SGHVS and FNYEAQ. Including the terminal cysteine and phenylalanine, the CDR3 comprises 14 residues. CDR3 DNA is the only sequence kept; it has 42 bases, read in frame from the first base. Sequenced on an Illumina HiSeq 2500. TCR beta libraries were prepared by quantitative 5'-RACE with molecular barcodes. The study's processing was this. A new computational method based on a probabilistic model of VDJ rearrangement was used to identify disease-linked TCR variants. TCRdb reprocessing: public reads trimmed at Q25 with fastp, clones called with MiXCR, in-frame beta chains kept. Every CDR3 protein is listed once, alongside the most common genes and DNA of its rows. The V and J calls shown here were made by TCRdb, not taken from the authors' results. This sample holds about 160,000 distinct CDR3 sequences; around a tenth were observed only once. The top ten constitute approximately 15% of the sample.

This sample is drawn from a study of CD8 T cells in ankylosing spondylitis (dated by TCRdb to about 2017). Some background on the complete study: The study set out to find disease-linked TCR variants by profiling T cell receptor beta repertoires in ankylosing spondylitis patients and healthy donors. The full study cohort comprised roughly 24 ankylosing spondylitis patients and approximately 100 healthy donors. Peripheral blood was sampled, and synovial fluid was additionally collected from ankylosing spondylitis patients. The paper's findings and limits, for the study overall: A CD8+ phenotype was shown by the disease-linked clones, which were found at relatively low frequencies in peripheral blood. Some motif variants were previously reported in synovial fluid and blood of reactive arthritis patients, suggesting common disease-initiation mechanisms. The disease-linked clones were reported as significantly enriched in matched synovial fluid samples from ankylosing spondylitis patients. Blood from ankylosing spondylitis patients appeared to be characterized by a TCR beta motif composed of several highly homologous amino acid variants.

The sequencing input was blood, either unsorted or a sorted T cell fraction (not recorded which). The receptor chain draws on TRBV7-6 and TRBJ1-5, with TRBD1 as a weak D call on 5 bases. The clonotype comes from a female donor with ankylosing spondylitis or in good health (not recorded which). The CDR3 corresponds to CASSWGVGNQPQHF. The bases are TGTGCCAGCAGCTGGGGGGTCGGCAATCAGCCCCAGCATTTT.